The entry below gives a single TCR beta chain sequence along with its context. This clone was counted only a few times. No antigen is known for it. Base-call qualities are not available, and no considerably larger clone is one nucleotide away. Other DNA sequences within the sample encode an identical CDR3. The data derive from a study of shared clonotypes between healthy human individuals (dated by TCRdb to 2019 to 2021). The study in broad terms: The cohort comprised two women and a few men aged 18 to 49 years. For each donor, three plates each were used for CD4 naive and CD4 memory, two plates were used for CD8 naive, and one plate was used for CD8 memory. To estimate repertoire size and how much clonotype sharing occurs between individuals, the study deeply sequenced the blood TCR repertoires of several healthy adults. To increase sequencing depth and limit assay-specific biases, TCR repertoire library preparation and sequencing were carried out by different laboratories using diverse techniques. Leukapheresis yielded between about 0.8 and 9.5 billion PBMCs per donor.

The CDR3, from cysteine to phenylalanine, totals 14 residues. Left in the record is the CDR3 DNA by itself, 42 bases read in frame from the first base. The germline V gene provides CDR1 SNHLY and CDR2 FYNNEI. The germline V and J ends show losses of 4 bases and 7 bases respectively, and no gene match explains 8 bases of the junction. The investigation overall reported the following: Compared with non-shared clonotypes, the clonotypes found in all four sorted-subset donors had higher generation probabilities. Rarefaction of sorted-subset datasets indicated incomplete sequencing despite the large sequencing depth. Pairwise subsampling indicated that sequencing depth was expected to affect the degree of clonotype sharing among donors. Naive subsets generally had larger estimated clonotype richness than memory subsets did. Only blood was sampled, and tissue TCR repertoires likely differ from those in blood. When several donors were compared, the shared fraction of clonotypes was 5% to 6.5% for naive CD4, around 4% for naive CD8, about 2.4% for memory CD4, and around 0.37% for memory CD8. Because the study included a small number of donors, the genetic and exposure-history diversity represented was limited.

Donors were healthy HIV-negative adults with no recently reported acute infections or vaccinations. All donors were Caucasian adults living in Nashville, Tennessee, USA. CD4+ T cells were enriched through magnetic negative selection, after which naive cells were positively selected on CD45RA and the remaining negative fraction served as the memory subset. Blood was obtained by leukapheresis, after which PBMCs were separated by Ficoll-Histopaque density gradient centrifugation and cryopreserved in liquid nitrogen vapor phase. Analytical flow cytometry was used to check the purity and quantity of each magnetically sorted T cell population. Genomic DNA was isolated from every sorted fraction and measured by UV absorbance on a Nanodrop 2000c. Using the deep immunoSEQ assay, multiplex PCR amplified TCR CDR3 regions from genomic DNA. For each cell subset, the extracted genomic DNA was distributed evenly across all wells of several immunoSEQ 96-well plates, and each plate served as one replicate. Each replicate PCR for sorted subsets received 150 to 250 ng genomic DNA, equal to roughly 30,000 T cell genomes. Purified libraries were measured with a Qubit 3.0 fluorometer, size-checked on a Bioanalyzer 2100, and measured again with the KAPA Library Quantification kit. Every immunoSEQ 96-well plate was sequenced on a separate single-read 150-cycle Illumina NextSeq 550 flow cell. The source study handled its data this way. The immunoSEQ output contained only junctional sequences without quality scores, so filtering could not match that applied to full-length reads. Sequences were annotated with PyIR, a Python wrapper for IgBLAST v1.9, and V/J genes and CDR3 were assigned using IMGT germline references. Any read was removed if the V/J assignment was weak (E-value above 1e-6), the CDR3 was missing, or the read contained stop codons, out-of-frame junctions, or ambiguous translated residues. V3J clonotypes were defined by identical inferred V gene, J gene, and CDR3 amino acid sequence. To compute the percentage overlap between repertoires, the number of shared unique clonotypes was divided by the size of the smaller repertoire. RTK rarefaction, the Chao1 estimator, and Recon v2.1 estimates of unobserved clonotypes were used to assess repertoire richness. Generation probabilities were computed with OLGA for all TCRbeta clonotypes obtained by the gDNA method from a few donors. This immuneACCESS table, as held by TCRdb, lists in-frame sequences with V and J called but not all clones. Of the missing ones, under half trace to an unresolved V gene in checked studies; the others have no known cause. The V and J calls and clone size were taken over from that table, and D and trimming were inferred from the DNA. This sample comprises 550,000 to 850,000 clones, about two thirds of them detected only once. In total, the top ten clones hold approximately 2% of the sample.

Sequencing was done on a sample of memory CD4+ T cells sorted from blood. This sample's cell subset or site label indicates: CD45RA-negative fraction. The receptor was isolated from a woman aged 25 to 39 in good health. This receptor chain uses TRBV2 and TRBJ2-7; 9 bases in the junction line up with TRBD1. In nucleotide form, the sequence is TGTGCCAGCAGTGGACAGGGGGGAGGGGTTGAGCAGTACTTC. Its protein reads: CASSGQGGGVEQYF.